The 20 T cell receptor beta chains listed next were all sequenced from one sample in a study of T cells after posttransplantation cyclophosphamide. The table came from immunoSEQ multiplex PCR; TCRdb's copy has only in-frame clones and leaves some out. Found here are roughly 21,000 clones, 80% to 90% of them singletons; the top ten hold about 2%. Control samples came 1 year after myeloablative marrow transplants with methotrexate plus calcineurin inhibitor. The sample in question was PBMCs, obtained less than 400 days after allogeneic stem cell transplant with calcineurin inhibitor and methotrexate. These receptors were collected from a female patient in her 30s who received an allogeneic stem cell transplant from an unrelated donor, was CMV-positive, and had acute and chronic GVHD. The graft donor may account for some of the T cells.

The chain combines TRBV27 with TRBJ2-1; 7 bases match TRBD2. Germline values: CDR1 MNHEY, CDR2 SMNVEV (reference sequence). V lost 3 bases to trimming and J lost 6 bases; unmatched junction nucleotides: 14. This CDR3 is built from 17 residues. This CDR3 reads CASSFSWLSGHRNEQFF. The CDR3 nucleotides are TGTGCCAGCAGTTTCTCATGGCTTAGCGGGCACCGCAATGAGCAGTTCTTC.

In this sample, this clone turned up once. The genes are TRBV10-1 and TRBJ2-7; 8 bases agree with TRBD1. The CDR3 extends over 15 amino acids. Trimming removed 4 bases from V and 6 bases from J; junction bases left unmatched: 11. Germline CDR1 WNHNN, CDR2 SYGVQD (reference sequence). The CDR3 spells CASSVNTETGAEQYV. CDR3 in DNA: TGCGCCAGCAGTGTAAATACCGAGACAGGGGCCGAGCAGTACGTC.

The rearrangement joins TRBV19 to TRBJ1-1; 12 bases are shared with TRBD1. CDR3 size: 20 residues. Germline CDR1 is LNHDA and CDR2 is SQIVND (reference sequence). V dropped 6 bases and J dropped 1; count of bases not matched to a gene: 18. CDR3 loop: CASSLRPGQGALRTNTEAFF. For the CDR3, the DNA is TGTGCCAGTAGCCTCCGACCGGGACAGGGGGCGCTTAGGACGAACACTGAAGCTTTCTTT.

This chain uses TRBV29-1 with TRBJ2-6; TRBD1 agrees at 7 bases. Losses at the gene ends were 3 bases for V and 0 bases for J; bases not matched to a gene: 8. The germline V gene has CDR1 SQVTM and CDR2 ANQGSEA. The CDR3 totals 17 residues. As DNA, the CDR3 is TGCAGCGTTGATCTTGGCAGGGGGTACTCTGGGGCCAACGTCCTGACTTTC. Encoded protein: CSVDLGRGYSGANVLTF.

This clone was observed a handful of times. The rearrangement links TRBV2 to TRBJ1-1; D may be TRBD1 (5 bases). Germline V lookup: CDR1 SNHLY, CDR2 FYNNEI. This CDR3 has 13 residues. The V end lost 10 bases, the J end lost 7 bases, and 19 bases lay between the germline ends. CDR3 residues: CAKSDSSLSEAFF. CDR3 sequence (DNA): TGTGCCAAATCCGACAGCAGCCTAAGTGAAGCTTTCTTT.

The chain employs TRBV25-1 and TRBJ2-1; D remains unclear. Trimming left V 8 bases short and J 5 bases short, with 7 bases between. This CDR3 has 11 residues. The germline V gene has CDR1 MGHDK and CDR2 SYGVNS. The DNA for the CDR3 is TGTGCCAGCGTTGTTAACAATGAGCAGTTCTTC. Translated, it gives CASVVNNEQFF.

The chain has TRBV18 and TRBJ1-1, with 9 bases identical to TRBD1. Germline CDR1 is KGHSH and CDR2 is LQKENI. The V segment lost 4 bases and the J segment 5 bases; nucleotides outside the gene matches: 5. The CDR3 runs 14 residues. The CDR3, as DNA: TGTGCCAGCTCACTCCGGACAGGGGATACTGAAGCTTTCTTT. Protein sequence: CASSLRTGDTEAFF.

The chain links TRBV14 to TRBJ2-7; D perhaps matches TRBD2 (6 bases). Germline V gene lookup returns CDR1 SGHDN and CDR2 FVKESK. Trimming cost V 2 bases and J 6 bases, with 11 bases left between them. This CDR3 is built from 13 residues. For the CDR3, the DNA is TGTGCCAGCAGCCAATACCAGGGAGGCGAGCAGTACTTC. It specifies CASSQYQGGEQYF.

The rearrangement uses TRBV6-1 and TRBJ1-1; tentatively, D is TRBD1 (6 bases). The V end was cut by 6 bases, the J end by 4 bases, with 15 bases between. The CDR3 is 14 amino acids. Germline CDR1 is MNHNS and CDR2 is SASEGT. DNA for the CDR3: TGTGCCAGCAGCGCCACAGGGCAGGCCACTGAAGCTTTCTTT. Amino acid sequence: CASSATGQATEAFF.

J is TRBJ2-5 and V is TRBV6-1; TRBD2 matches at 7 bases. Germline values: CDR1 MNHNS, CDR2 SASEGT. V lost 7 bases to trimming and J lost 3 bases; unmatched junction nucleotides: 5. This CDR3 region has 13 residues. The CDR3 sequence is CASKAGVEETQYF. In DNA, the CDR3 is TGTGCCAGCAAGGCGGGAGTAGAAGAGACCCAGTACTTC.

V gene TRBV18 combines with J gene TRBJ2-1; 9 bases line up with TRBD1. The germline V gene encodes CDR1 KGHSH and CDR2 LQKENI. This CDR3 contains 15 residues. Trimming at V came to 2 bases and at J to 6 bases, leaving 5 bases not matched to a gene. The CDR3 is CASSPWTGEGNEQFF. CDR3 coding DNA: TGTGCCAGCTCACCATGGACAGGGGAAGGCAATGAGCAGTTCTTC. Based on the CDR3 plus reference TRBV18 and TRBJ2-1, the full variable domain is NAGVMQNPRHLVRRRGQEARLRCSPMKGHSHVYWYRQLPEEGLKFMVYLQKENIIDESGMPKERFSAEFPKEGPSILRIQQVVRGDSAAYFCASSPWTGEGNEQFFGPGTRLTVL.

This chain joins TRBV6-1 and TRBJ1-5; D is possibly TRBD1 (6 bases). Germline CDR1 MNHNS, CDR2 SASEGT. The CDR3 spans 15 residues. Trimming cost V 4 bases and J 5 bases, with 15 bases left between them. DNA of the CDR3: TGTGCCAGCAGTGCAACCGGGACACACGATCAGCCCCAGCATTTT. Protein product: CASSATGTHDQPQHF.

The chain recombines TRBV2 with TRBJ2-7; D is possibly TRBD1 (5 bases). The CDR3 runs 13 residues. Germline assignment: CDR1 SNHLY and CDR2 FYNNEI. Trimming pared 0 bases from V and 2 bases from J, leaving 5 bases between. This chain's CDR3 is CASSEAGPYEQYF. The CDR3 DNA follows: TGTGCCAGCAGTGAAGCGGGGCCCTACGAGCAGTACTTC.

The chain joins TRBV7-3 to TRBJ2-5; 13 bases agree with TRBD2. V dropped 2 bases and J dropped 4; count of bases not matched to a gene: 1. The CDR3 has 15 amino acids. In germline, CDR1 is SGHTA, CDR2 FQGTGA. CDR3 in amino acids: CASSLGLAGVETQYF. The CDR3, as DNA: TGTGCCAGCAGCTTAGGACTAGCGGGAGTAGAGACCCAGTACTTC.

The genes are TRBV11-2 and TRBJ1-2; no clear D gene. CDR1 and CDR2 (germline): SGHAT, FQNNGV. The CDR3 spans 14 residues. The germline V and J ends were trimmed by 5 bases and 9 bases, with 19 bases remaining between them. The CDR3 coding sequence is TGTGCCAGCAGCCCTGGATCGGGGAGGAGAAGCTACACCTTC. This sequence encodes CASSPGSGRRSYTF. Drawing the rest from reference TRBV11-2 and TRBJ1-2, the complete variable domain is EAGVAQSPRYKIIEKRQSVAFWCNPISGHATLYWYQQILGQGPKLLIQFQNNGVVDDSQLPKDRFSAERLKGVDSTLKIQPAKLEDSAVYLCASSPGSGRRSYTFGSGTRLTVV.

The sample holds a few counts of this clone. The CDR3 spells CASSQDLPGGNTIYF. The CDR3 DNA follows: TGTGCCAGCAGCCAAGATCTTCCAGGGGGAAACACCATATATTTT. The chain recombines TRBV14 with TRBJ1-3, with D possibly being TRBD1 (5 bases). Germline values: CDR1 SGHDN, CDR2 FVKESK. V was clipped by 0 bases and J by 4 bases, with 10 bases between them. This CDR3 comprises 15 residues.

This clone has just a few counts. This chain joins TRBV7-9 and TRBJ1-5; D gene unclear. Germline CDR1 and CDR2: SEHNR and FQNEAQ (reference sequence). This CDR3 is 14 amino acids long. V was cut by 1 base and J by 6 bases, with 10 bases left in between. The CDR3 coding sequence is TGTGCCAGCAGCTTAGACGGGGTGGGTCAGCCCCAGCATTTT. Its translation is CASSLDGVGQPQHF.

The rearrangement joins TRBV2 to TRBJ2-3; unclear D gene. CDR3 length: 14 amino acids. Germline V gives CDR1 SNHLY, CDR2 FYNNEI. V dropped 4 bases and J dropped 1 base, with 9 bases sitting between them. The CDR3 bases are TGTGCCAGCAGTGGAGACACAGGCACAGATACGCAGTATTTT. Translation: CASSGDTGTDTQYF.

This chain uses TRBV7-2 with TRBJ2-3, with 7 bases that match TRBD2. Losses at the gene ends were 0 bases for V and 4 bases for J; bases not matched to a gene: 4. The germline V gene has CDR1 SGHTA and CDR2 FQGNSA. The CDR3 has 15 amino acids. The CDR3: CASSLAGGSSDTQYF. The CDR3 DNA follows: TGTGCCAGCAGCTTAGCTGGCGGGAGCTCAGATACGCAGTATTTT.

This rearrangement joins TRBV6-5 to TRBJ1-6; D gene uncertain. CDR1 and CDR2 (germline): MNHEY, SVGAGI. The CDR3 loop spans 13 amino acids. V shed 6 bases and J shed 10 bases, with 13 bases lying between them. The CDR3 nucleotides read TGTGCCAGCAGCCCTCCTAGGATATCACCCCTCCACTTT. It yields the protein CASSPPRISPLHF.